Shown below are 24 T cell receptor beta chains from a single sample sequenced in a study of blood T cell repertoires in COVID-19. The protocol was immunoSEQ multiplex PCR, while the TCRdb copy is restricted to in-frame clones and leaves out a portion. The table shows 200,000 to 250,000 clones, with roughly 80% occurring only once. The sequenced sample consisted of peripheral blood. The origin of the receptors is a human donor in a cohort sampled during active COVID-19.

The gene calls are TRBV28 and TRBJ2-2, with D hard to call. This CDR3 has 17 residues. Germline loops: CDR1 MDHEN, CDR2 SYDVKM. The V end was cut by 2 bases, the J end by 0 bases, with 13 bases between. CDR3 nucleotides: TGTGCCAGCAGTTTAAGAGGCCTACGTCCGAACACCGGGGAGCTGTTTTTT. This encodes CASSLRGLRPNTGELFF.

The J gene is TRBJ1-3, the V gene TRBV5-1; possibly TRBD1 for D (5 bases). V lost 0 bases and J lost 2, with 15 bases in between. This CDR3 region has 17 residues. CDR1 and CDR2 (germline): SGHRS, YFSETQ. For the CDR3, the DNA is TGCGCCAGCAGCTTGGTCCCCCAGGGCGTCACTGGAAACACCATATATTTT. It codes for CASSLVPQGVTGNTIYF.

This clone was detected only a few times. This chain uses TRBV28 with TRBJ2-2, with TRBD2 matching 11 bases. There are 16 residues in the CDR3. Germline values: CDR1 MDHEN, CDR2 SYDVKM. V trimming: 10 bases; J trimming: 0 bases; junction bases outside the gene matches: 7. The CDR3 spells CATLAGGLPNTGELFF. The DNA of the CDR3 is TGTGCCACCTTAGCGGGAGGGCTGCCGAACACCGGGGAGCTGTTTTTT.

In its sample, this clone was seen a few times. The chain recombines TRBV7-9 with TRBJ2-5; D may be TRBD2 (5 bases). Trimming took off 6 bases at V and 5 bases at J, with 10 bases between the two ends. The CDR3 runs 12 residues. Per the germline V gene, CDR1 is SEHNR and CDR2 is FQNEAQ (reference sequence). DNA of the CDR3: TGTGCCAGCAGTCGGTGGGAGGAGACCCAGTACTTC. Its protein is CASSRWEETQYF.

Here the CDR3 DNA reads TGTGCCAGCAGCTTAGATCTGGGCCTAAACTATGGCTACACCTTC. Residues: CASSLDLGLNYGYTF. The V call is TRBV7-9, the J call TRBJ1-2; D remains ambiguous. The V gene's germline CDR1 is SEHNR and CDR2 FQNEAQ (reference sequence). V was shortened by 1 base and J by 2 bases, with 11 bases between the two germline ends. The length of the CDR3 is 15 residues.

The gene calls are TRBV2 and TRBJ1-5, with 8 nucleotides matching TRBD1. This CDR3 comprises 16 residues. V dropped 6 bases and J dropped 1; count of bases not matched to a gene: 8. Germline values: CDR1 SNHLY, CDR2 FYNNEI. This chain's CDR3 is CASRGDRGVSNQPQHF. The DNA of the CDR3 is TGTGCCAGCAGGGGTGACAGGGGAGTGAGCAATCAGCCCCAGCATTTT.

This chain joins TRBV20-1 and TRBJ2-7; D is possibly TRBD2 (6 bases). Per the germline V gene, CDR1 is DFQATT and CDR2 is SNEGSKA (reference sequence). This CDR3 is 14 amino acids long. The V end lost 3 bases, the J end lost 9 bases, and 21 bases lay between the germline ends. The CDR3 DNA reads TGCAGTGCTAGTGATAGCGGTCTACGGCTTGGGCAGTACTTC. Its protein is CSASDSGLRLGQYF.

The rearrangement uses TRBV30 and TRBJ1-1; 8 bases fit TRBD1. CDR1 is GTSNPN, CDR2 SVGIG, per germline (reference sequence). V lost 1 base, J lost 3 bases, and 1 base stayed unmatched. The CDR3 extends over 13 amino acids. This CDR3 reads CAWSAQGDTEAFF. CDR3 bases: TGTGCCTGGAGTGCACAGGGGGACACTGAAGCTTTCTTT.

V gene TRBV7-2 combines with J gene TRBJ2-7, with 14 nucleotides matching TRBD2. J was trimmed by 6 bases and V by 4 bases; bases with no gene match: 8. This CDR3 is 16 amino acids long. Germline assignment: CDR1 SGHTA and CDR2 FQGNSA. The CDR3 nucleotides are TGTGCCAGCAGCTCGCAAGGACTAGCGGGAGGATCCGAGCAGTACTTC. Its protein product is CASSSQGLAGGSEQYF. Combining the CDR3 with reference TRBV7-2 and TRBJ2-7 gives the whole variable domain GAGVSQSPSNKVTEKGKDVELRCDPISGHTALYWYRQSLGQGLEFLIYFQGNSAPDKSGLPSDRFSAERTGGSVSTLTIQRTQQEDSAVYLCASSSQGLAGGSEQYFGPGTRLTVT.

The J gene is TRBJ1-5, the V gene TRBV6-1; maybe TRBD1 (6 bases). Germline V lookup: CDR1 MNHNS, CDR2 SASEGT. The CDR3 length is 16 residues. V lost 3 bases to trimming and J lost 0 bases, with 12 bases between them. CDR3: CASSDLQGSSNQPQHF. CDR3 nucleotide sequence: TGTGCCAGCAGTGACCTACAGGGCTCTAGCAATCAGCCCCAGCATTTT.

The chain links TRBV19 to TRBJ1-5, with a possible D match to TRBD1 (5 bases). The CDR3 spans 13 residues. The germline V gene has CDR1 LNHDA and CDR2 SQIVND (reference sequence). With 5 bases removed from V and 4 bases from J, the gap between germline ends came to 9 bases. The CDR3 is CASSREGNQPQHF. The CDR3 region has the DNA TGTGCCAGTAGTCGGGAGGGGAATCAGCCCCAGCATTTT.

J is TRBJ2-7 and V is TRBV15; 8 bases fit TRBD1. Germline V gene lookup returns CDR1 LNHNV and CDR2 YYDKDF (reference sequence). The CDR3 has 15 residues. Germline trimming cut 4 bases from V and 0 bases from J; bases unmatched to any gene: 5. The CDR3 loop reads CATSKDRVYSYEQYF. In DNA, the CDR3 is TGTGCCACCAGCAAGGACAGGGTGTACTCCTACGAGCAGTACTTC.

This clone was counted between two and nine times. The chain combines TRBV3-1 (or the pseudogene TRBV3-2) with TRBJ1-2, with 8 positions matching TRBD1. The CDR3 runs to 14 residues. Germline V gene sequence: CDR1 LGHDT, CDR2 YNNKEL (reference sequence). V trimming: 7 bases; J trimming: 7 bases; junction bases outside the gene matches: 11. CDR3 DNA sequence: TGTGCCAGCACCAGGTCGGGCAGGGGGCGTGGCTACACCTTC. As protein: CASTRSGRGRGYTF.

The rearrangement links TRBV7-2 to TRBJ2-7; a possible D gene is TRBD1 (6 bases). CDR3 size: 15 residues. The germline V and J ends were trimmed by 5 bases and 2 bases, with 16 bases remaining between them. CDR1 and CDR2 (germline): SGHTA, FQGNSA. CDR3 bases: TGTGCCAGCAGCCAACAAACAGGGTCAGCCTACGAGCAGTACTTC. Amino acid sequence: CASSQQTGSAYEQYF.

This rearrangement joins TRBV19 to TRBJ1-5, with D possibly matching TRBD1 (5 bases). V was clipped by 3 bases and J by 2 bases, with 11 bases between them. Germline V lookup: CDR1 LNHDA, CDR2 SQIVND (reference sequence). CDR3 length: 15 residues. This chain's CDR3 is CASSIRGRGNQPQHF. The CDR3 DNA sequence: TGTGCCAGTAGTATTAGGGGAAGGGGCAATCAGCCCCAGCATTTT.

V and J are TRBV19 and TRBJ2-1; the match to TRBD2 covers 16 bases. The germline gives CDR1 LNHDA, CDR2 SQIVND (reference sequence). V lost 2 bases and J lost 9; bases outside the gene matches: 7. The CDR3 has 17 amino acids. CDR3 sequence: CASSIIGTSGRASEQFF. The CDR3 DNA follows: TGTGCCAGTAGTATAATTGGGACTAGCGGGAGGGCATCTGAGCAGTTCTTC.

The chain uses TRBV12-3 or TRBV12-4 and TRBJ1-5, with TRBD1 as a possible D gene (6 bases). V lost 5 bases, J lost 7 bases, and 9 bases lay in between. The CDR3 runs 12 residues. For the CDR3, the DNA is TGTGCCAGCAGTACAGGGTCCCAGCCCCAGCATTTT. Its translation: CASSTGSQPQHF.

The rearrangement links TRBV6-5 to TRBJ1-1; tentative D call: TRBD1 (5 bases). V was trimmed by 6 bases and J by 5 bases, leaving 13 bases between them. The CDR3 spans 13 residues. Germline CDR1 is MNHEY and CDR2 is SVGAGI. CDR3 protein: CASSIMGGTEAFF. The DNA of the CDR3 is TGTGCCAGCAGCATCATGGGGGGAACTGAAGCTTTCTTT.

This chain links TRBV28 with TRBJ2-1; D gene ambiguous. The CDR3 extends over 15 amino acids. Germline CDR1 reads MDHEN; CDR2 reads SYDVKM. V was clipped by 5 bases and J by 0 bases, with 11 bases between them. The CDR3 is CASSPSPGSYNEQFF. The CDR3 DNA is TGTGCCAGCAGTCCATCTCCGGGCTCCTACAATGAGCAGTTCTTC.

The chain links TRBV5-4 to TRBJ2-7; 7 positions agree with TRBD2. J gave up 6 bases and V 1 base, and 10 bases lay outside the gene matches. The CDR3 runs 15 residues. Looked up from germline, CDR1 is SGHNT and CDR2 is YYREEE (reference sequence). CDR3 sequence: CASSLPGGRIREQYF. The DNA for the CDR3 is TGTGCCAGCAGCTTGCCGGGCGGGAGAATCCGCGAGCAGTACTTC.

CDR3 residues: CASSKPSDRGPVETQYF. CDR3 coding DNA: TGCGCCAGCAGTAAACCCTCAGACAGGGGGCCCGTAGAGACCCAGTACTTC. The chain recombines TRBV23-1 with TRBJ2-5, with 10 bases matching TRBD1. TRBV23-1 is known as an ORF, though its function is uncertain. The V segment lost 5 bases and the J segment 4 bases; nucleotides outside the gene matches: 13. This CDR3 is built from 17 residues.

The chain has TRBV13 and TRBJ1-5; 8 bases align to TRBD1. This CDR3 spans 15 amino acids. J was trimmed by 2 bases and V by 5 bases; bases with no gene match: 5. Germline CDR1 PRHDT, CDR2 FYEKMQ (reference sequence). The CDR3 DNA follows: TGTGCCAGCAGCCTCGGACAGGGAGGCAATCAGCCCCAGCATTTT. Protein product: CASSLGQGGNQPQHF.

The rearrangement uses TRBV6-2 or TRBV6-3 and TRBJ1-1; TRBD1 might be the D (6 bases). Germline-derived CDR1 and CDR2 are MNHEY and SVGEGT. CDR3 length equals 12 residues. Trimming took 6 bases from V and 8 from J, leaving 13 bases between them. The CDR3 protein is CASSLGGGEAFF. The CDR3, as DNA: TGTGCCAGCAGCCTGGGAGGGGGAGAAGCTTTCTTT.

The chain's CDR3 is CASSAGQTTYEQYF. The CDR3 nucleotides are TGTGCCAGCAGCGCGGGACAGACAACCTACGAGCAGTACTTC. This chain uses TRBV9 with TRBJ2-7; 7 nucleotides agree with TRBD1. The V gene's germline CDR1 is SGDLS and CDR2 YYNGEE. The CDR3 spans 14 residues. Germline trimming cut 3 bases from V and 2 bases from J; bases unmatched to any gene: 5.